Each of the 26 T cell receptor beta chains below was sequenced from the same sample in a study of vaccination and CD4 T cells after COVID-19. Treatment given: 10-day PBMC culture with coronavirus spike peptide pools or control peptides (ViraFEST assay). Sequencing of the DNA from cultured CD4+ T cells was carried out with the Oncomine TCR Beta short-read assay. MiXCR, applied by TCRdb to the PCR reads, yields one record per CDR3 protein. In the table there are 5,500 to 9,000 distinct CDR3 sequences, approximately 24% of which are singletons. These receptors' antigens are unknown. Here the sequenced sample was CD4+ T cells from blood, cultured in vitro, taken after SARS-CoV-2 vaccination. Source of these receptors: a human donor who had recovered from COVID-19.

V and J are TRBV6-2 or TRBV6-3 and TRBJ2-7; possible D gene TRBD2, 6 bases. The ends were cut back, 0 bases at V and 2 bases at J, with 11 bases in the middle. Germline CDR1 MNHEY, CDR2 SVGEGT. This CDR3 contains 15 residues. CDR3 nucleotides: TGTGCCAGCAGTTACTCGCGGGGAACTACCTACGAGCAGTACTTC. It specifies CASSYSRGTTYEQYF.

The rearrangement links TRBV19 to TRBJ1-2; possibly TRBD1 for D (6 bases). The V and J ends lost 2 bases and 4 bases respectively, with 11 bases between them. CDR1 and CDR2 from the germline V gene are LNHDA and SQIVND (reference sequence). The CDR3 extends over 14 amino acids. Here the CDR3 DNA reads TGTGCCAGTAGTATACGGGGGCAGTTCTATGGCTACACCTTC. Residues: CASSIRGQFYGYTF. The full variable domain, with the rest looked up from reference TRBV19 and TRBJ1-2, is DGGITQSPKYLFRKEGQNVTLSCEQNLNHDAMYWYRQDPGQGLRLIYYSQIVNDFQKGDIAEGYSVSREKKESFPLTVTSAQKNPTAFYLCASSIRGQFYGYTFGSGTRLTVV.

This sequence joins TRBV4-2 and TRBJ1-6, with D tentatively TRBD1 (6 bases). The CDR3 is made up of 17 amino acids. Germline V gene data show CDR1 as LGHNA and CDR2 as YNFKEQ. Trimming removed 3 bases at V and 7 bases at J, with 19 bases between. CDR3 DNA sequence: TGTGCCAGCAGCCAGACCTCCGGGGGGCAGTTCAATTCACCCCTCCACTTT. Residues: CASSQTSGGQFNSPLHF.

V usage is TRBV7-2 and J usage is TRBJ1-5, with 7 bases aligning to TRBD1. The CDR3 loop spans 13 amino acids. Looked up from germline, CDR1 is SGHTA and CDR2 is FQGNSA. J gave up 7 bases and V 3 bases, and 3 bases lay outside the gene matches. The CDR3 reads CASSFRQGQPQHF. The CDR3 nucleotides read TGTGCCAGCAGCTTCCGACAGGGACAGCCCCAGCATTTT. Full variable domain (missing parts from reference TRBV7-2 and TRBJ1-5): GAGVSQSPSNKVTEKGKDVELRCDPISGHTALYWYRQSLGQGLEFLIYFQGNSAPDKSGLPSDRFSAERTGGSVSTLTIQRTQQEDSAVYLCASSFRQGQPQHFGDGTRLSIL.

The V call is TRBV7-7, the J call TRBJ2-3; D could derive from TRBD1 or TRBD2 (5 bases each). V lost 1 base to trimming and J lost 4 bases, with 9 bases between them. The CDR3 is made up of 14 amino acids. In germline, CDR1 is SSHAT, CDR2 FNYEAQ (reference sequence). The CDR3 DNA reads TGTGCCAGCAGCTTAGATGGGGGTGCAGATACGCAGTATTTT. Translation gives CASSLDGGADTQYF.

This clonotype was detected only a few times. V usage is TRBV5-1 and J usage is TRBJ2-5; D perhaps matches TRBD2 (5 bases). This CDR3 has 13 amino acids. Germline CDR1 reads SGHRS; CDR2 reads YFSETQ. V was shortened by 4 bases and J by 5 bases, with 12 bases between the two germline ends. DNA of the CDR3: TGCGCCAGCAGCCCGGGATATACGGAGACCCAGTACTTC. Protein product: CASSPGYTETQYF.

V is TRBV28 and J is TRBJ1-5; perhaps TRBD1 as D (5 bases). CDR3 length: 15 amino acids. From germline, CDR1 is MDHEN and CDR2 SYDVKM. The V gene lost 3 bases and the J gene lost 2 bases, with 11 bases spanning the gap. The CDR3 protein is CASSFGRVGNQPQHF. Here the CDR3 DNA reads TGTGCCAGCAGTTTCGGCAGGGTAGGCAATCAGCCCCAGCATTTT.

This rearrangement joins TRBV27 to TRBJ2-3; D unclear. Trimming cost V 0 bases and J 2 bases, with 21 bases left between them. The CDR3 totals 19 residues. CDR1 is MNHEY, CDR2 SMNVEV, per germline (reference sequence). The CDR3 loop reads CASSLSGSPRLPNTDTQYF. Here the CDR3 DNA reads TGTGCCAGCAGTTTATCCGGCTCCCCGCGACTCCCTAACACAGATACGCAGTATTTT.

This clonotype is judged medium-sized (0.01 to 0.1%). The genes are TRBV28 and TRBJ2-1; TRBD1 might be the D (7 bases). CDR1 and CDR2 (germline): MDHEN, SYDVKM. Trimming took 6 bases from V and 4 from J, leaving 16 bases between them. This CDR3 is built from 15 residues. CDR3 protein: CASRGAGTAYNEQFF. The DNA of the CDR3 is TGTGCCAGCAGAGGGGCGGGGACAGCATACAATGAGCAGTTCTTC.

V is TRBV28 and J is TRBJ2-7; D is unresolved. The CDR3 contains 12 residues. Germline loops: CDR1 MDHEN, CDR2 SYDVKM. V lost 5 bases and J lost 7, with 12 bases in between. As DNA, the CDR3 is TGTGCCAGCAGTAACGGCCCAAGGGAGCAGTACTTC. Translating it yields CASSNGPREQYF.

The chain uses TRBV7-2 and TRBJ2-1; 10 bases are a match to TRBD2. This CDR3 region has 14 residues. Losses at the gene ends were 5 bases for V and 8 bases for J; bases not matched to a gene: 6. Germline CDR1 and CDR2: SGHTA and FQGNSA. Here the CDR3 DNA reads TGTGCCAGCAGCCCACTAGCGGGAAGTCATGAGCAGTTCTTC. Residues: CASSPLAGSHEQFF.

This chain links TRBV20-1 with TRBJ2-7; 12 positions match TRBD2. Germline trimming cut 1 base from V and 3 bases from J; bases unmatched to any gene: 4. The CDR3 extends over 15 amino acids. Looked up from germline, CDR1 is DFQATT and CDR2 is SNEGSKA (reference sequence). CDR3 coding DNA: TGCAGTGCTAGAGTAGCGGGACTAGCGGGCTACGAGCAGTACTTC. This translates into CSARVAGLAGYEQYF.

This clonotype was observed a handful of times. This sequence joins TRBV7-2 and TRBJ2-5; 8 bases are shared with TRBD2. V was pared by 2 bases and J by 5 bases, with 7 bases of the junction left unmatched. Germline assignment: CDR1 SGHTA and CDR2 FQGNSA. CDR3 length equals 15 residues. Here the CDR3 DNA reads TGTGCCAGCAGCTTAATCCCGGGGGGGGGTGAGACCCAGTACTTC. It is translated as CASSLIPGGGETQYF.

This clonotype was observed a handful of times. The gene calls are TRBV20-1 and TRBJ2-7; TRBD1 matches at 9 bases. CDR3 length: 14 residues. Trimming at V came to 2 bases and at J to 3 bases, leaving 5 bases not matched to a gene. In germline, CDR1 is DFQATT, CDR2 SNEGSKA (reference sequence). The CDR3 reads CSARKTGGVYEQYF. The CDR3, as DNA: TGCAGTGCTAGAAAGACAGGGGGGGTCTACGAGCAGTACTTC.

The chain employs TRBV7-2 and TRBJ2-2; 10 positions match TRBD1. This CDR3 spans 16 amino acids. CDR1 SGHTA and CDR2 FQGNSA come from the germline V gene. Losses at the gene ends were 1 base for V and 5 bases for J; bases not matched to a gene: 4. The DNA for the CDR3 is TGTGCCAGCAGCTTAGTTCTGGGACAGGGGACCGGGGAGCTGTTTTTT. This codes for CASSLVLGQGTGELFF.

The genes are TRBV19 and TRBJ1-5; possible D gene TRBD1, 6 bases. V was pared by 8 bases and J by 3 bases, with 14 bases between. The CDR3 sequence is 14 residues long. The V gene's germline CDR1 is LNHDA and CDR2 SQIVND (reference sequence). The CDR3 DNA reads TGTGCCAGTGGTTGGACGGGACACAATCAGCCCCAGCATTTT. Its protein product is CASGWTGHNQPQHF.

The rearrangement uses TRBV7-2 and TRBJ2-1; D is unclear. V lost 3 bases to trimming and J lost 5 bases, with 8 bases between them. Germline-derived CDR1 and CDR2 are SGHTA and FQGNSA. The CDR3 loop spans 13 amino acids. The CDR3 bases are TGTGCCAGCAGCTTTGAGCGAGACAATGAGCAGTTCTTC. This encodes CASSFERDNEQFF.

This clonotype has a single count. The chain has TRBV7-2 and TRBJ2-7; 7 bases line up with TRBD1. Germline assignment: CDR1 SGHTA and CDR2 FQGNSA. V dropped 9 bases and J dropped 0; count of bases not matched to a gene: 11. This CDR3 comprises 15 residues. The CDR3 loop is CASLDRQGYSYEQYF. CDR3 DNA: TGTGCCAGTTTGGATCGACAGGGCTACTCCTACGAGCAGTACTTC. The variable domain in full, with the rest retrieved from reference TRBV7-2 and TRBJ2-7, is GAGVSQSPSNKVTEKGKDVELRCDPISGHTALYWYRQSLGQGLEFLIYFQGNSAPDKSGLPSDRFSAERTGGSVSTLTIQRTQQEDSAVYLCASLDRQGYSYEQYFGPGTRLTVT.

This clonotype was counted between two and nine times. The V and J genes are TRBV6-1 and TRBJ1-6, with TRBD1 as a possible D gene (5 bases). The V end lost 3 bases, the J end lost 10 bases, and 13 bases lay between the germline ends. Germline CDR1 MNHNS, CDR2 SASEGT. CDR3 length: 14 residues. CDR3 protein: CASSDEGRGSPLHF. The CDR3, as DNA: TGTGCCAGCAGTGATGAGGGGAGAGGGTCACCCCTCCACTTT.

J is TRBJ1-1 and V is TRBV11-3, with 7 bases aligning to TRBD1. Germline assignment: CDR1 SGHNT and CDR2 YENEEA. The CDR3 loop spans 14 amino acids. Trimming at V came to 6 bases and at J to 0 bases, leaving 4 bases not matched to a gene. The DNA of the CDR3 is TGTGCCAGCAGTAGGGGACAGCTGAACACTGAAGCTTTCTTT. It is translated as CASSRGQLNTEAFF. Combining the CDR3 with reference TRBV11-3 and TRBJ1-1 gives the whole variable domain EAGVVQSPRYKIIEKKQPVAFWCNPISGHNTLYWYLQNLGQGPELLIRYENEEAVDDSQLPKDRFSAERLKGVDSTLKIQPAELGDSAVYLCASSRGQLNTEAFFGQGTRLTVV.

This clonotype was observed a few times. The rearrangement uses TRBV6-1 and TRBJ1-1; D remains unclear. Germline-derived CDR1 and CDR2 are MNHNS and SASEGT. Between the trimmed V and J ends, which lost 5 bases and 2 bases, there was a span of 9 bases. The CDR3 is 13 residues long. The CDR3 sequence: CASSPGPNTEAFF. DNA of the CDR3: TGTGCCAGCAGTCCTGGTCCTAACACTGAAGCTTTCTTT.

CDR3 sequence (DNA): TGTGCCACCAGTGATACAGGGGGGCTCCCTGGGGCCAACGTCCTGACTTTC. Encoded protein: CATSDTGGLPGANVLTF. This chain joins TRBV24-1 and TRBJ2-6, with 8 bases identical to TRBD1. Trimming at V came to 3 bases and at J to 2 bases, leaving 5 bases not matched to a gene. Germline V gene sequence: CDR1 KGHDR, CDR2 SFDVKD. The CDR3 contains 17 residues.

This clonotype came up a few times. The chain recombines TRBV11-2 with TRBJ1-2; D ambiguous. The CDR3 spans 13 residues. V was clipped by 1 base and J by 11 bases, with 14 bases between them. Germline V lookup: CDR1 SGHAT, CDR2 FQNNGV. The CDR3 region has the DNA TGTGCCAGCAGCTTAGGATTGGGTCTGGGTTACACCTTC. Residues: CASSLGLGLGYTF.

V gene TRBV7-2 combines with J gene TRBJ2-1; 8 bases line up with TRBD1. Germline loops: CDR1 SGHTA, CDR2 FQGNSA. The CDR3 contains 13 residues. Trimming at V came to 0 bases and at J to 13 bases, leaving 5 bases not matched to a gene. CDR3 residues: CASSLAIQGAQFF. The CDR3 nucleotides are TGTGCCAGCAGCTTAGCTATCCAGGGGGCTCAGTTCTTC. Variable domain in full (rest from reference TRBV7-2 and TRBJ2-1): GAGVSQSPSNKVTEKGKDVELRCDPISGHTALYWYRQSLGQGLEFLIYFQGNSAPDKSGLPSDRFSAERTGGSVSTLTIQRTQQEDSAVYLCASSLAIQGAQFFGPGTRLTVL.

This clonotype was recorded a few times. The V call is TRBV6-1, the J call TRBJ1-6; TRBD1 might be the D (6 bases). Looked up from germline, CDR1 is MNHNS and CDR2 is SASEGT. The CDR3 is 16 residues long. V was cut by 6 bases and J by 7 bases, with 19 bases left in between. CDR3: CASRERPDSPNSPLHF. Written as DNA, the CDR3 is TGTGCCAGCAGAGAACGACCGGACAGCCCAAATTCACCCCTCCACTTT.

The genes are TRBV28 and TRBJ2-6, with 7 bases aligning to TRBD1. The V and J ends lost 5 bases and 2 bases, in that order; junction bases with no gene match: 18. Germline loops: CDR1 MDHEN, CDR2 SYDVKM. The CDR3 sequence is 20 residues long. The CDR3 DNA follows: TGTGCCAGCAGTGCTCTACAGGGGTTGTATCTTCTAGCTGGGGCCAACGTCCTGACTTTC. The encoded protein is CASSALQGLYLLAGANVLTF.